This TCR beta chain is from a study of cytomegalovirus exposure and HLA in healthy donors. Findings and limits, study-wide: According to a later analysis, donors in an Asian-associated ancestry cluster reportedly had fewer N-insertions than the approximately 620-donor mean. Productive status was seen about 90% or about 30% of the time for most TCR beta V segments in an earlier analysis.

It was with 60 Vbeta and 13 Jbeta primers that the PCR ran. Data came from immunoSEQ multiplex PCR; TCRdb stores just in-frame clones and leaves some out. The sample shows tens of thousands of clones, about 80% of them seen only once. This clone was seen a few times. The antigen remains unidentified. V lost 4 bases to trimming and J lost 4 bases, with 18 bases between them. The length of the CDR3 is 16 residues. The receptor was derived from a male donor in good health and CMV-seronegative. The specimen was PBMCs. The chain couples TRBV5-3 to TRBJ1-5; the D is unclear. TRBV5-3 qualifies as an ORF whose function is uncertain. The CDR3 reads CARSRPTTPKNQPQHF. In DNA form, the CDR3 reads TGTGCCAGAAGCCGACCGACTACCCCAAAAAATCAGCCCCAGCATTTT.